Presented here are 17 T cell receptor beta chains from one specimen sequenced in a study of STAT5B mutations in CD4+ large granular lymphocyte leukemia. The repertoire was sequenced with immunoSEQ multiplex PCR; TCRdb's copy has only in-frame clones and lacks some. The sample consists of over 30,000 clones, roughly 79% of them appearing once. The specimen sequenced was CD4+ T cells from blood buffy coats. All receptors come from a human donor in good health.

This clone was found once. The chain couples TRBV28 to TRBJ1-2; no reliable D call. This CDR3 has 16 amino acids. Trimming left V 4 bases short and J 3 bases short, with 18 bases between. Germline V lookup: CDR1 MDHEN, CDR2 SYDVKM. CDR3 in amino acids: CASSSQLGGRYYGYTF. CDR3 coding DNA: TGTGCCAGCAGTTCCCAATTGGGCGGACGCTACTATGGCTACACCTTC.

The chain's CDR3 is CASSESKALGSGHEQFF. In DNA form, the CDR3 reads TGCGCCAGCAGTGAGTCGAAAGCGTTGGGCAGCGGCCATGAGCAGTTCTTC. The V and J genes are TRBV10-2 and TRBJ2-1; D perhaps matches TRBD2 (5 bases). CDR1 and CDR2 (germline): WSHSY, SAAADI. Trimming cost V 0 bases and J 8 bases, with 20 bases left between them. The CDR3 is 17 residues long.

V gene TRBV6-5 combines with J gene TRBJ1-1; D is undetermined. V dropped 2 bases and J dropped 0 bases, with 13 bases sitting between them. The CDR3 contains 16 residues. The germline V gene has CDR1 MNHEY and CDR2 SVGAGI. CDR3: CASSYSGVHVNTEAFF. CDR3 nucleotide sequence: TGTGCCAGCAGTTACAGCGGGGTTCACGTGAACACTGAAGCTTTCTTT.

The genes are TRBV10-3 and TRBJ1-3; no reliable D call. The V end lost 6 bases, the J end lost 0 bases, and 6 bases lay between the germline ends. CDR3 length: 13 residues. Germline values: CDR1 ENHRY, CDR2 SYGVKD. In DNA, the CDR3 is TGTGCCATCAGGAGCTTCTCTGGAAACACCATATATTTT. Residues: CAIRSFSGNTIYF.

The gene calls are TRBV6-6 and TRBJ1-2; TRBD1 is a possible D gene (6 bases). Germline values: CDR1 MNHNY, CDR2 SVGAGI (reference sequence). The ends were cut back, 2 bases at V and 8 bases at J, with 6 bases in the middle. CDR3 size: 11 residues. The CDR3 DNA sequence: TGTGCCAGCAGTTACAGGGGGGGCTACACCTTC. Residues: CASSYRGGYTF.

This chain joins TRBV19 and TRBJ2-5, with 8 positions matching TRBD2. V gave up 4 bases and J gave up 4 bases; unmatched junction bases: 14. This CDR3 contains 17 residues. Germline CDR1 reads LNHDA; CDR2 reads SQIVND (reference sequence). The CDR3 is CASSNDLAGGGVETQYF. The CDR3 DNA reads TGTGCCAGTAGTAACGATCTAGCGGGCGGAGGGGTAGAGACCCAGTACTTC.

V is TRBV28 and J is TRBJ1-4; TRBD1 matches at 7 bases. CDR1 and CDR2 from the germline V gene are MDHEN and SYDVKM. Germline trimming cut 7 bases from V and 8 bases from J; bases unmatched to any gene: 13. The CDR3 runs 15 residues. The CDR3 sequence is CASTTTTGLGEKLFF. For the CDR3, the DNA is TGTGCCAGCACCACTACGACAGGGTTGGGGGAAAAACTGTTTTTT.

This clone was counted only a few times. V is TRBV5-4 and J is TRBJ1-1, with 12 bases fitting TRBD1. The germline V gene has CDR1 SGHNT and CDR2 YYREEE (reference sequence). CDR3 length: 17 amino acids. J was trimmed by 1 base and V by 4 bases; bases with no gene match: 8. The CDR3 DNA sequence: TGTGCCAGCAGCAGCGGGACAGGGGGCGAACCGAACACTGAAGCTTTCTTT. The encoded protein is CASSSGTGGEPNTEAFF.

The chain uses TRBV11-1 and TRBJ1-1; 9 bases are shared with TRBD1. Germline values: CDR1 SGHAT, CDR2 FQDESV (reference sequence). V gave up 3 bases and J gave up 5 bases; unmatched junction bases: 7. The CDR3 extends over 15 amino acids. For the CDR3, the DNA is TGTGCCAGCAGCTTGTCACAGGGGGCGGAGACTGAAGCTTTCTTT. It codes for CASSLSQGAETEAFF.

The chain couples TRBV5-6 to TRBJ1-2; D is uncertain. The CDR3 totals 13 residues. Germline CDR1 reads SGHDT; CDR2 reads YYEEEE. Deletions cut 6 bases from V and 5 bases from J, with 14 bases between. CDR3 in DNA: TGTGCCAGCAAAGGGAGTTTCCCTTATGGCTACACCTTC. This gives the protein CASKGSFPYGYTF.

The chain is built from TRBV7-2 and TRBJ1-4, with D perhaps matching TRBD1 (6 bases). Germline CDR1 SGHTA, CDR2 FQGNSA. There are 16 residues in the CDR3. With 4 bases removed from V and 5 bases from J, the gap between germline ends came to 17 bases. The CDR3 DNA reads as TGTGCCAGCAGCTCCGGAGGGGGGACTGCAAATGAAAAACTGTTTTTT. Its translation: CASSSGGGTANEKLFF.

The chain links TRBV7-6 to TRBJ2-5; D perhaps matches TRBD2 (5 bases). Germline lookup yields CDR1 SGHVS and CDR2 FNYEAQ. The V gene lost 5 bases and the J gene lost 5 bases, with 24 bases spanning the gap. CDR3 length equals 17 residues. CDR3 sequence: CASSPIGLSGRTETQYF. Written as DNA, the CDR3 is TGTGCCAGCAGCCCTATAGGGCTCAGCGGTCGAACCGAGACCCAGTACTTC.

The rearrangement uses TRBV7-8 and TRBJ2-7, with 9 bases matching TRBD1. J gave up 5 bases and V 4 bases, and 9 bases lay outside the gene matches. CDR1 is SGHVS and CDR2 is FQNEAQ in the germline V gene. This CDR3 comprises 15 residues. The CDR3 spells CASSSGTGNVNEQYF. The DNA for the CDR3 is TGTGCCAGCAGCTCCGGGACAGGGAATGTAAACGAGCAGTACTTC.

This clone was seen only once. The V call is TRBV7-9, the J call TRBJ2-5, with D possibly TRBD2 on 5 matching bases. The CDR3 is 12 amino acids. Germline-derived CDR1 and CDR2 are SEHNR and FQNEAQ (reference sequence). V lost 11 bases and J 5 bases, leaving 15 bases between the germline ends. The CDR3 reads CAFRTGGETQYF. The CDR3 DNA reads TGTGCCTTCCGAACCGGCGGGGAGACCCAGTACTTC.

This chain connects TRBV5-1 to TRBJ2-5, with a possible D match to TRBD1 (6 bases). This CDR3 comprises 15 residues. Trimming left V 6 bases short and J 2 bases short, with 17 bases between. Germline V gene data show CDR1 as SGHRS and CDR2 as YFSETQ. The CDR3 region is CASKGTFQGQETQYF. CDR3 in DNA: TGCGCCAGCAAAGGGACCTTCCAGGGGCAAGAGACCCAGTACTTC.

The gene calls are TRBV18 and TRBJ2-1; TRBD2 aligns across 11 bases. CDR1 is KGHSH and CDR2 is LQKENI in the germline V gene. V lost 3 bases and J lost 9; bases outside the gene matches: 7. The CDR3 length is 15 residues. In DNA, the CDR3 is TGTGCCAGCTCACCCGTGACTAGCGGGATGGGTGAGCAGTTCTTC. Protein: CASSPVTSGMGEQFF.

This clone was observed a handful of times. V usage is TRBV6-5 and J usage is TRBJ1-2; D is undetermined. Trimming stripped 4 bases from V and 4 bases from J, with 19 bases between. The CDR3 contains 16 residues. CDR1 MNHEY and CDR2 SVGAGI come from the germline V gene. CDR3 sequence: CASSSVQQAPSYGYTF. The CDR3 nucleotides are TGTGCCAGCAGTTCAGTTCAGCAGGCTCCATCCTATGGCTACACCTTC.